This T cell receptor beta chain was observed in a study of T cell responses to AZD1222 COVID-19 vaccine. For the study at large: Second-dose groups at about 4 or about 12 weeks were pooled. Study results and caveats: Compared with day 0, the breadth and depth of the Spike-specific TCR repertoire rose significantly after two doses of AZD1222. A mostly white British donor set with more females was recruited, and clonal diversity was possibly underestimated. Repertoires were collected only later (after the peak T cell response had occurred).

Libraries were prepared by immunoSEQ multiplex PCR; TCRdb keeps only in-frame clonotypes and omits some of them. The table includes tens of thousands of clones, about nine tenths detected once. To note about this clone: Its antigen remains unknown.

The CDR3 covers 14 residues. Germline loops: CDR1 MNHEY, CDR2 SVGAGI. Trimming cost V 2 bases and J 7 bases, with 13 bases left between them. Specimen: peripheral blood, collected on day 0 of AZD1222 vaccination. This chain connects TRBV6-5 to TRBJ2-3, with D possibly being TRBD2 (6 bases). This TCR was recovered from an adult in good health. The CDR3 coding sequence is TGTGCCAGCAGTTACCAACCTAGCGCGAATACGCAGTATTTT. The encoded protein is CASSYQPSANTQYF.